This T cell receptor (beta chain) derives from a study of CD8+ T cells in alopecia areata. General study results and limits: With patients, TCR sharing proved less clear than in mice, a difference possibly related to HLA. Scalp lesions, especially in alopecia totalis/universalis, had higher clonality than normal scalp.

With regard to this clone: Its antigen is unidentified. Other nucleotide sequences from this sample produce the same CDR3.

The sequencing template was cDNA reverse transcribed from extracted RNA. Sequenced by immunoSEQ multiplex PCR; TCRdb stores in-frame clones only, minus some. The repertoire holds about 120,000 clones, with around 61% as singletons. Researchers picked out CD4+ and CD8+ T cells from PBMCs by sorting. Germline CDR1 GTSNPN, CDR2 SVGIG (reference sequence). This CDR3 spans 13 amino acids. The germline V and J ends were trimmed by 8 bases and 1 base, with 9 bases remaining between them. Sequencing was performed on CD4+ T cells sorted from blood. The genes are TRBV30 and TRBJ2-6; D may be TRBD1 (5 bases). The receptor's source is a human donor in good health. The CDR3 sequence: CAVDSSGANVLTF. CDR3 sequence (DNA): TGTGCCGTTGACAGTTCTGGGGCCAACGTCCTGACTTTC. Together with reference TRBV30 and TRBJ2-6, the CDR3 gives the full variable domain: SQTIHQWPATLVQPVGSPLSLECTVEGTSNPNLYWYRQAAGRGLQLLFYSVGIGQISSEVPQNLSASRPQDRQFILSSKKLLLSDSGFYLCAVDSSGANVLTFGAGSRLTVL.